A selection of T cell receptor beta chains follows, all from one sample in a study of post-analysis software for immune sequencing data. TCRdb fed the PCR reads into MiXCR, producing one record per CDR3 protein. The table includes roughly 650,000 distinct CDR3 sequences, roughly three fifths detected once. The sequencing input was blood. Receptors originate from a girl aged 2 to 10 with multiple sclerosis. Each CDR3 is given with its conserved first and last residue. The D gene is left open where the match is weak. The size field is filled for only some rows; it gives once, few, many or a size class.

>few|TRBV24-1|.|TRBJ1-2
CATSDGEKGYTF
TGTGCCACCAGTGATGGGGAGAAGGGCTACACCTTC
>.|TRBV11-2|TRBD1|TRBJ2-5
CASSLGAGTGGEETQYF
TGTGCCAGCAGCTTAGGGGCCGGGACAGGGGGCGAAGAGACCCAGTACTTC
>.|TRBV14|TRBD2|TRBJ2-7
CASSDLGGGLYEQYF
TGTGCCAGCAGCGATCTGGGCGGGGGGCTCTACGAGCAGTACTTC
>few|TRBV20-1|.|TRBJ1-2
CSPFREVEGYTF
TGCAGTCCGTTCAGGGAGGTAGAGGGCTACACCTTC
>.|TRBV3-1|TRBD2|TRBJ2-7
CASSQVGGRSHEQYF
TGTGCCAGCAGCCAAGTAGGCGGGAGGTCCCACGAGCAGTACTTC
>.|TRBV7-3|.|TRBJ2-1
CASSPGAGYNEQFF
TGTGCCAGCAGCCCGGGGGCGGGGTACAATGAGCAGTTCTTC
>.|TRBV20-1|.|TRBJ1-2
CSARRRGPYYGYTF
TGCAGTGCTAGACGAAGGGGCCCCTACTATGGCTACACCTTC
>few|TRBV7-8|TRBD1|TRBJ2-7
CASSVDRGSYEQYF
TGTGCCAGCAGCGTCGACAGGGGCTCCTACGAGCAGTACTTC
>.|TRBV29-1|TRBD2|TRBJ2-1
CSVEGGLAGGLQGEQFF
TGCAGCGTTGAAGGGGGACTAGCGGGAGGTTTGCAGGGTGAGCAGTTCTTC
>.|TRBV12-3/TRBV12-4|TRBD1|TRBJ1-2
CASRGGQGAHDYGYTF
TGTGCCAGCAGGGGAGGACAGGGGGCGCATGACTATGGCTACACCTTC
>.|TRBV29-1|TRBD1|TRBJ1-1
CSVVPYGTGVNTEAFF
TGCAGCGTTGTCCCCTACGGGACAGGGGTGAACACTGAAGCTTTCTTT
>.|TRBV28|TRBD1|TRBJ1-2
CASSPPGQGAYGYGYTF
TGTGCCAGCAGTCCGCCGGGACAGGGGGCATACGGCTATGGCTACACCTTC
>.|TRBV12-3/TRBV12-4|.|TRBJ2-7
CASSSGGHEQYF
TGTGCCAGCAGTTCAGGGGGGCACGAGCAGTACTTC
>.|TRBV20-1|.|TRBJ2-7
CSASKTDITRYEQYF
TGCAGTGCTAGTAAGACGGACATAACGCGCTACGAGCAGTACTTC
>few|TRBV13|.|TRBJ1-1
CASSPRTDAEAFF
TGTGCCAGCAGCCCCCGGACAGACGCTGAAGCTTTCTTT
>.|TRBV4-3|.|TRBJ2-1
CASSQAGGNNNEQFF
TGCGCCAGCAGCCAAGCAGGCGGGAATAATAATGAGCAGTTCTTC
>few|TRBV7-2|.|TRBJ2-1
CASSRMADNEQFF
TGTGCCAGCAGCCGAATGGCCGATAATGAGCAGTTCTTC
>.|TRBV5-6|.|TRBJ2-2
CASTDRNTGELFF
TGTGCCTCGACTGACAGAAACACCGGGGAGCTGTTTTTT
>.|TRBV7-9|.|TRBJ1-4
CASSLGWTGTTNEKLFF
TGTGCCAGCAGCTTAGGCTGGACGGGAACAACTAATGAAAAACTGTTTTTT
>many|TRBV7-8|.|TRBJ2-1
CASSLMNEQFF
TGTGCCAGCAGCCTAATGAATGAGCAGTTCTTC
>.|TRBV5-1|.|TRBJ2-5
CASSSDRRQETQYF
TGCGCCAGCAGCTCGGATAGGCGTCAAGAGACCCAGTACTTC
>once|TRBV6-1|TRBD1|TRBJ1-5
CASSLPRQGLGENQPQHF
TGTGCCAGCAGCCTCCCCCGACAGGGCTTGGGGGAAAATCAGCCCCAGCATTTT
>few|TRBV18|.|TRBJ2-3
CASSPSRVDTQYF
TGTGCCAGCTCACCATCCAGGGTAGATACGCAGTATTTT
>.|TRBV13|.|TRBJ1-1
CASSGGTGQPNTEAFF
TGTGCCAGCAGCGGTGGTACAGGACAGCCGAACACTGAAGCTTTCTTT
>.|TRBV10-3|TRBD1|TRBJ1-2
CAIWDRGQANYGYTF
TGTGCCATCTGGGACAGGGGTCAAGCTAACTATGGCTACACCTTC
>.|TRBV20-1|.|TRBJ2-1
CSAKLVTEQFF
TGCAGTGCAAAGTTAGTGACTGAGCAGTTCTTC
>few|TRBV5-1|.|TRBJ2-1
CASSFGPLTRSLRDEQFF
TGCGCCAGCAGCTTTGGCCCCCTCACTAGAAGCCTGCGCGATGAGCAGTTCTTC
>.|TRBV5-1|.|TRBJ2-7
CASSLATGYEQYF
TGCGCCAGCAGCTTGGCCACGGGATACGAGCAGTACTTC
>.|TRBV20-1|.|TRBJ2-5
CSVLRDSFKETQYF
TGCAGTGTTCTCCGGGACTCCTTCAAGGAGACCCAGTACTTC
>.|TRBV12-3/TRBV12-4|TRBD2|TRBJ2-4
CASSLRERGKQYF
TGTGCCAGCAGTTTGAGGGAGCGGGGTAAGCAGTACTTC
>.|TRBV20-1|.|TRBJ1-5
CSARKWDSSGNQPQHF
TGCAGTGCTAGAAAATGGGACTCTTCGGGCAATCAGCCCCAGCATTTT
>.|TRBV21-1|.|TRBJ1-2
CASSVGYQPRMTYGYTF
TGTGCCAGCAGCGTCGGATATCAGCCAAGGATGACCTATGGCTACACCTTC
>.|TRBV10-1|.|TRBJ1-2
CASSIGRNNGYTF
TGCGCCAGCAGTATCGGACGGAATAATGGCTACACCTTC
>few|TRBV7-2|.|TRBJ2-6
CASTYSGANVLTF
TGTGCCAGCACCTACTCTGGGGCCAACGTCCTGACTTTC
>few|TRBV27|TRBD2|TRBJ2-6
CASSLILLAGSGANVLTF
TGTGCCAGCAGTTTAATTTTACTAGCGGGCTCTGGGGCCAACGTCCTGACTTTC
>few|TRBV4-1|.|TRBJ2-5
CASSQAGQPALQGQYF
TGCGCCAGCAGCCAAGCTGGACAGCCTGCGCTCCAGGGGCAGTACTTC
>.|TRBV11-2|.|TRBJ2-6
CASSYTTGANVLTF
TGTGCCAGCAGTTATACAACTGGGGCCAACGTCCTGACTTTC
>.|TRBV11-1|TRBD2|TRBJ2-5
CASSVPGLDEETQYF
TGTGCCAGCAGCGTACCGGGACTAGACGAAGAGACCCAGTACTTC
>.|TRBV3-1|.|TRBJ1-5
CASSQEEGQPQHF
TGTGCCAGCAGCCAAGAGGAAGGACAGCCCCAGCATTTT
>.|TRBV29-1|TRBD1|TRBJ2-1
CSVEAGTGGPYNEQFF
TGCAGCGTTGAAGCTGGAACAGGGGGCCCGTACAATGAGCAGTTCTTC
>.|TRBV4-1|.|TRBJ2-7
CASSQDGQVSYEQYF
TGCGCCAGCAGCCAAGACGGCCAGGTTTCCTACGAGCAGTACTTC
>few|TRBV11-2|.|TRBJ2-7
CASSLVEGRGEQYF
TGTGCCAGCAGCTTAGTGGAGGGGCGCGGGGAGCAGTACTTC
>few|TRBV6-5|TRBD1|TRBJ1-1
CAGSQGQEGTEAFF
TGTGCCGGCAGTCAAGGACAGGAGGGCACTGAAGCTTTCTTT
>.|TRBV25-1|.|TRBJ1-5
CACKGEPQHF
TGTGCCTGTAAAGGAGAGCCCCAGCATTTT
>.|TRBV11-2|TRBD2|TRBJ2-1
CASSFPGGLAKPEGNEQFF
TGTGCCAGCAGCTTTCCGGGGGGACTAGCGAAGCCCGAGGGGAATGAGCAGTTCTTC
>.|TRBV7-9|TRBD1|TRBJ1-1
CASSQGGQGTEAFF
TGTGCCAGCAGCCAAGGAGGACAGGGCACTGAAGCTTTCTTT
>.|TRBV25-1|TRBD1|TRBJ2-1
CASSERQGAGNEQFF
TGTGCCAGCAGTGAAAGGCAGGGGGCTGGAAATGAGCAGTTCTTC
>.|TRBV11-2|.|TRBJ2-3
CASSLGTGASTDTQYF
TGTGCCAGCAGCTTAGGCACGGGAGCTAGCACAGATACGCAGTATTTT
>few|TRBV6-2/TRBV6-3|.|TRBJ2-3
CASSYSGAASTDTQYF
TGTGCCAGCAGTTACTCCGGAGCTGCTAGCACAGATACGCAGTATTTT
>few|TRBV7-2|.|TRBJ1-5
CASSSHGPWQINQPQHF
TGTGCCAGCAGTTCACATGGGCCGTGGCAGATTAATCAGCCCCAGCATTTT
>.|TRBV5-1|TRBD1|TRBJ1-5
CASSLTGGQQGINQPQHF
TGCGCCAGCAGCTTGACAGGGGGCCAACAGGGGATCAATCAGCCCCAGCATTTT